This TCR beta chain was captured by sequencing in a study of cytomegalovirus exposure and HLA in healthy donors. Study information: A prior analysis found around 110 million unique TCR beta sequences from around 190 million T cells. Whole-study results and caveats: A link between a missense DCLRE1C variant and TCR beta V- and J-gene trimming emerged from a later analysis.

The PCR employed 60 Vbeta primers together with 13 Jbeta primers. Authors' analysis steps: In a later analysis, some 80 million unique TCR beta chains included roughly 11 million shared by two or more donors. Method: immunoSEQ multiplex PCR; TCRdb's copy keeps in-frame clones and lacks some. V, J and clone size reflect that table, while D and trimming were determined from the DNA. The profile shows approximately 70,000 clones, about 74% of them singletons. Regarding this clone: As yet, its antigen is unknown.

V lost 4 bases and J 4 bases, leaving 23 bases between the germline ends. Germline-derived CDR1 and CDR2 are MNHNS and SASEGT. The CDR3 covers 17 residues. The donors (healthy individuals) were bone marrow donors. The chain links TRBV6-1 to TRBJ2-7; tentative D call: TRBD2 (6 bases). The sequence derives from a human donor in good health. The specimen sequenced was PBMCs. The CDR3 DNA reads as TGTGCCAGCAGTGTCCCAAGAGGAGGGGCCTTTTGGTACGAGCAGTACTTC. This codes for CASSVPRGGAFWYEQYF.